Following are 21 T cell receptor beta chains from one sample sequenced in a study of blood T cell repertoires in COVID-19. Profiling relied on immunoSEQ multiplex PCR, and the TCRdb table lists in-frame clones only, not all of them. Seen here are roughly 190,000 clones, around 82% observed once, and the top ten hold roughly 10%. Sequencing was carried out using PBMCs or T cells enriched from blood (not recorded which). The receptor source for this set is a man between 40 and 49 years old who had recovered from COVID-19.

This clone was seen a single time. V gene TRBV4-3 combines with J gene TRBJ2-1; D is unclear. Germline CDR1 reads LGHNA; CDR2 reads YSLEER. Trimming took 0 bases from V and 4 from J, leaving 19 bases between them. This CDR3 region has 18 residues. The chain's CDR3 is CASSQESVQRLTYNEQFF. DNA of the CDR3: TGCGCCAGCAGCCAAGAATCGGTCCAGAGACTTACTTACAATGAGCAGTTCTTC.

CDR3 region: CSVNRENTEAFF. The CDR3 DNA follows: TGCAGCGTTAACAGGGAGAACACTGAAGCTTTCTTT. This chain uses TRBV29-1 with TRBJ1-1; tentative D call: TRBD1 (6 bases). Germline CDR1 reads SQVTM; CDR2 reads ANQGSEA. This CDR3 comprises 12 residues. Trimming cost V 5 bases and J 1 base, with 8 bases left between them. Variable domain in full (rest from reference TRBV29-1 and TRBJ1-1): SAVISQKPSRDICQRGTSLTIQCQVDSQVTMMFWYRQQPGQSLTLIATANQGSEATYESGFVIDKFPISRPNLTFSTLTVSNMSPEDSSIYLCSVNRENTEAFFGQGTRLTVV.

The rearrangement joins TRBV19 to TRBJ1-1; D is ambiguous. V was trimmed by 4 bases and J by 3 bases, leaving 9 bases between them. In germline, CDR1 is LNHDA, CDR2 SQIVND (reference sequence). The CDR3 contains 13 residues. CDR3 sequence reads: CASSTEHHTEAFF. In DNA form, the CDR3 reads TGTGCCAGTAGTACAGAACATCACACTGAAGCTTTCTTT. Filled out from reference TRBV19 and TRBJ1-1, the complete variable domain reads DGGITQSPKYLFRKEGQNVTLSCEQNLNHDAMYWYRQDPGQGLRLIYYSQIVNDFQKGDIAEGYSVSREKKESFPLTVTSAQKNPTAFYLCASSTEHHTEAFFGQGTRLTVV.

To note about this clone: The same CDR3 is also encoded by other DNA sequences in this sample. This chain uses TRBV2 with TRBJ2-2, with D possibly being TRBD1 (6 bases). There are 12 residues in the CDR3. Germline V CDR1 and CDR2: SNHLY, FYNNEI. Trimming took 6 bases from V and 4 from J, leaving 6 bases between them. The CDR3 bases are TGTGCCAGCAGAGGGGGCACCGGGGAGCTGTTTTTT. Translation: CASRGGTGELFF.

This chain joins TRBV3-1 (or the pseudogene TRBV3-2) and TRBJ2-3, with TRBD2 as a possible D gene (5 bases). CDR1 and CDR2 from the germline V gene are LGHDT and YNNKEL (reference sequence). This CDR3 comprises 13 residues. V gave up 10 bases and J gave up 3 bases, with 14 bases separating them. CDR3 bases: TGTGCCACCGCCGTGGGAGCGACAGATACGCAGTATTTT. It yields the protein CATAVGATDTQYF.

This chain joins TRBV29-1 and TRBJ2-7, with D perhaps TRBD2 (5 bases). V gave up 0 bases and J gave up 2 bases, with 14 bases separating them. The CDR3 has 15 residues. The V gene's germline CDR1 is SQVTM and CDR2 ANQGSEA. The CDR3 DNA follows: TGCAGCGTTGAAGATTATCAGCGGAGTACCTACGAGCAGTACTTC. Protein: CSVEDYQRSTYEQYF.

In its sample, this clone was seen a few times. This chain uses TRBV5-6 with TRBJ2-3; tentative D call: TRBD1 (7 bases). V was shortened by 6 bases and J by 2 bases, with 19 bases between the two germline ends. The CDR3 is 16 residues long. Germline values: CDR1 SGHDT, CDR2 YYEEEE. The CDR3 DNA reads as TGTGCCAGCACCCCCGGTGGGGGGACAGCCACAGATACGCAGTATTTT. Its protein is CASTPGGGTATDTQYF.

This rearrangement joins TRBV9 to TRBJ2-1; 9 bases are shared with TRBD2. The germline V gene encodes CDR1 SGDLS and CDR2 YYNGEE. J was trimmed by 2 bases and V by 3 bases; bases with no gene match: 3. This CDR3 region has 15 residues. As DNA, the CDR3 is TGTGCCAGCAGCGCGCGGGAGGGCGCCTACAATGAGCAGTTCTTC. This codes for CASSAREGAYNEQFF.

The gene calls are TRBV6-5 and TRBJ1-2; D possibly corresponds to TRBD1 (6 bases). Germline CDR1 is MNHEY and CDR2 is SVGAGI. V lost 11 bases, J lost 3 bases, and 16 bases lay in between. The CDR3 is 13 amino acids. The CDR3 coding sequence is TGTGCCTCAGCGAGGGGGTTTGACTATGGCTACACCTTC. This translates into CASARGFDYGYTF.

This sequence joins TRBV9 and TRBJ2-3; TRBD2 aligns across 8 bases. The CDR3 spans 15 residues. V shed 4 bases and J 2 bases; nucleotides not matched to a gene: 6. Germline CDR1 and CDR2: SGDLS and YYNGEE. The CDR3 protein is CASSHEREYTDTQYF. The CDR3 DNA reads TGTGCCAGCAGCCATGAGCGGGAGTACACAGATACGCAGTATTTT.

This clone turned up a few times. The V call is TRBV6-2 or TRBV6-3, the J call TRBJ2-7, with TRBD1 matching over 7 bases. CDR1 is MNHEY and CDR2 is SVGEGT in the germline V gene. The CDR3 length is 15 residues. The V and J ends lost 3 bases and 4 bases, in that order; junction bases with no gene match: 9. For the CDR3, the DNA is TGTGCCAGCAGTTATGGGACAGAAAATTCATACGAGCAGTACTTC. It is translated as CASSYGTENSYEQYF.

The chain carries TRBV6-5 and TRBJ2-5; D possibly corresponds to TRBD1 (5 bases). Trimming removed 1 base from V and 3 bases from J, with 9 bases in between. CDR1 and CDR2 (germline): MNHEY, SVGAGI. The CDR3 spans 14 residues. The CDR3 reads CASSYLGREETQYF. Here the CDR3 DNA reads TGTGCCAGCAGTTACTTGGGCAGGGAAGAGACCCAGTACTTC.

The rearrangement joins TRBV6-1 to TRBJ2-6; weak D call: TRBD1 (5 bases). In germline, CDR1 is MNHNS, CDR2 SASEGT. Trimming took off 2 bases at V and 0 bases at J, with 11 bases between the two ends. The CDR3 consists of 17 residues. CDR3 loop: CASSERAGPSGANVLTF. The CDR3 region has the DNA TGTGCCAGCAGTGAAAGGGCAGGGCCCTCTGGGGCCAACGTCCTGACTTTC.

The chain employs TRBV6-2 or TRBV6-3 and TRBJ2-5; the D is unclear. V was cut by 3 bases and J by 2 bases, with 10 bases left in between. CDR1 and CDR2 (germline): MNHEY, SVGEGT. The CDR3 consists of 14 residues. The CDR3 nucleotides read TGTGCCAGCAGTTATATTGGCCTGCAAGAGACCCAGTACTTC. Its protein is CASSYIGLQETQYF.

CDR3 residues: CASSLDDTYGYTF. CDR3 bases: TGCGCCAGCAGCTTGGACGACACCTATGGCTACACCTTC. J is TRBJ1-2 and V is TRBV5-1; D remains unclear. The germline V gene encodes CDR1 SGHRS and CDR2 YFSETQ. This CDR3 is built from 13 residues. The V gene lost 0 bases and the J gene lost 4 bases, with 7 bases spanning the gap. The full variable domain, completed using reference TRBV5-1 and TRBJ1-2, is KAGVTQTPRYLIKTRGQQVTLSCSPISGHRSVSWYQQTPGQGLQFLFEYFSETQRNKGNFPGRFSGRQFSNSRSEMNVSTLELGDSALYLCASSLDDTYGYTFGSGTRLTVV.

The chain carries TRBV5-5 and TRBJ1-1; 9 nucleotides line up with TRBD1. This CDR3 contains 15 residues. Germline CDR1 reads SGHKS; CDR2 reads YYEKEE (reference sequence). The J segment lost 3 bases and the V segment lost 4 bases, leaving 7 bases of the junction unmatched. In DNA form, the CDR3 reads TGTGCCAGCAGCCCCCTGGGACAGGGCTACACTGAAGCTTTCTTT. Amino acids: CASSPLGQGYTEAFF. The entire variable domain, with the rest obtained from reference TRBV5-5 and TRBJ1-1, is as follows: DAGVTQSPTHLIKTRGQQVTLRCSPISGHKSVSWYQQVLGQGPQFIFQYYEKEERGRGNFPDRFSARQFPNYSSELNVNALLLGDSALYLCASSPLGQGYTEAFFGQGTRLTVV.

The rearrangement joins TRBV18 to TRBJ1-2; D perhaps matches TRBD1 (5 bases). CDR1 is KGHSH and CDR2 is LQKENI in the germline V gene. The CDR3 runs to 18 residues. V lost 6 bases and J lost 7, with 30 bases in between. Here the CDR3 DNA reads TGTGCCAGCTCGACAGTTTCGTCCATTATCCCCCAGAGAACTGGCTACACCTTC. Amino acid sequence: CASSTVSSIIPQRTGYTF. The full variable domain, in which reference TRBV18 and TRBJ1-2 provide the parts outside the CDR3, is NAGVMQNPRHLVRRRGQEARLRCSPMKGHSHVYWYRQLPEEGLKFMVYLQKENIIDESGMPKERFSAEFPKEGPSILRIQQVVRGDSAAYFCASSTVSSIIPQRTGYTFGSGTRLTVV.

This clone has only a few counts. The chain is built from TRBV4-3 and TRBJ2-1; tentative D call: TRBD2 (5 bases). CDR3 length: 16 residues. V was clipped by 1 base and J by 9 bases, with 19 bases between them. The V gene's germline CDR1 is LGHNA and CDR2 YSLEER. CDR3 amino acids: CASSQVGGLAGGEQFF. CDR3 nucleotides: TGCGCCAGCAGCCAAGTTGGTGGGCTAGCAGGTGGTGAGCAGTTCTTC.

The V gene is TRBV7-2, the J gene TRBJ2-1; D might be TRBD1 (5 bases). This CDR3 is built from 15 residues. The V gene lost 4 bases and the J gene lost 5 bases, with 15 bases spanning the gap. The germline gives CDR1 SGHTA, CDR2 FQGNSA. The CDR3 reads CASSYRLTYDNEQFF. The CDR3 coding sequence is TGTGCCAGCAGCTACAGGCTAACCTACGACAATGAGCAGTTCTTC.

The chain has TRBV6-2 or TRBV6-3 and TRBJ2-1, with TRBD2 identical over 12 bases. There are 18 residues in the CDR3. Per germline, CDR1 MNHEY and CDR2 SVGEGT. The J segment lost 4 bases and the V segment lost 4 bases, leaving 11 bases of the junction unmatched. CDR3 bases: TGTGCCAGCAGTTCGATAAAACTAGCGGGAGGAACTTACAATGAGCAGTTCTTC. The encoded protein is CASSSIKLAGGTYNEQFF.

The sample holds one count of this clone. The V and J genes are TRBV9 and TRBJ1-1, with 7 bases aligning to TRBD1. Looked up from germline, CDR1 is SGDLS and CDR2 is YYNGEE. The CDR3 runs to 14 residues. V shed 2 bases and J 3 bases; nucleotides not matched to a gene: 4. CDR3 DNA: TGTGCCAGCAGCGTGACAGGGTGGGACACTGAAGCTTTCTTT. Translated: CASSVTGWDTEAFF.